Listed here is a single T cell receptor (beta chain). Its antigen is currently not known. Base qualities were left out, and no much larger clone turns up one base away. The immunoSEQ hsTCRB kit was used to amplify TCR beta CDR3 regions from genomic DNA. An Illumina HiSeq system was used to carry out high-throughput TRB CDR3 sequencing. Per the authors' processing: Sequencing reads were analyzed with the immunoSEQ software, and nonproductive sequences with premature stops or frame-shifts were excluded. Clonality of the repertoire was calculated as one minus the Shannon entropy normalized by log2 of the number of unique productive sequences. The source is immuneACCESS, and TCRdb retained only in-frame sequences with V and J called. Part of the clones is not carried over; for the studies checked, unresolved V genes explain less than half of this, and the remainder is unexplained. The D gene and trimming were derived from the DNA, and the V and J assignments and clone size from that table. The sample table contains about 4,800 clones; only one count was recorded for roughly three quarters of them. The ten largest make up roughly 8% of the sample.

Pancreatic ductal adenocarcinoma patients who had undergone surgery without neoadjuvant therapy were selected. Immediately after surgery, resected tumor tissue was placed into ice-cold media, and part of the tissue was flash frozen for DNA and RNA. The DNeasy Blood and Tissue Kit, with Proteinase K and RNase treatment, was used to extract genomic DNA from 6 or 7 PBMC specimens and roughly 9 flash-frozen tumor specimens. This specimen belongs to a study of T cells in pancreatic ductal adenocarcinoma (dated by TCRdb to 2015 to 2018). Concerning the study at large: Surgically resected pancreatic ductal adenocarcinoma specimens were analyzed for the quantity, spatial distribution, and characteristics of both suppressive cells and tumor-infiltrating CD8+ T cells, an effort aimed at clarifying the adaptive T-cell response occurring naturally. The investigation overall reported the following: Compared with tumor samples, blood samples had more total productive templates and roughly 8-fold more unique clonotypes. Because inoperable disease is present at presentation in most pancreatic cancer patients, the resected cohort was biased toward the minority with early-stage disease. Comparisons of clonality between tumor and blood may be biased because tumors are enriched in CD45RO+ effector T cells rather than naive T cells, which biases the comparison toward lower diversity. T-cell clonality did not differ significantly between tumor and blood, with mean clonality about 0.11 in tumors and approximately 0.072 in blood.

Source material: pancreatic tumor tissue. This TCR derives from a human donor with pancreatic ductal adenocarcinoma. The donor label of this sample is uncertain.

The CDR3: CASSLGSTTGFSYEQYF. The bases are TGTGCCAGCAGCTTAGGATCAACGACAGGTTTCTCCTACGAGCAGTACTTC. Recombination joined TRBV11-2 with TRBJ2-7, and perhaps TRBD1 as D gene, on 6 matching bases. V is reduced by 1 base and J by 0 bases, leaving a spacing of 16 bases between them. CDR1 and CDR2 (SGHAT, FQNNGV) derive from the germline V gene. The CDR3 contains 17 residues, cysteine and phenylalanine counted. Kept here is only the CDR3 DNA, which spans 51 bases and is read in frame from base 1.